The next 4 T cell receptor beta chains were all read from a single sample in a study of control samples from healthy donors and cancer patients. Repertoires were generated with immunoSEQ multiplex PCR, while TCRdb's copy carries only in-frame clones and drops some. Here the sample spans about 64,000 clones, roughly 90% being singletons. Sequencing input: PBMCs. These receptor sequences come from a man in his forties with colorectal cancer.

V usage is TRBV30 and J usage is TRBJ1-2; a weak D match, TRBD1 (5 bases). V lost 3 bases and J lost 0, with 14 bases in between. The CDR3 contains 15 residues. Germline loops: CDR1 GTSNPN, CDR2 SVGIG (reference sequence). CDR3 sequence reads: CAWRAHRLANYGYTF. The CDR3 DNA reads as TGTGCCTGGAGAGCCCACAGGTTAGCTAACTATGGCTACACCTTC.

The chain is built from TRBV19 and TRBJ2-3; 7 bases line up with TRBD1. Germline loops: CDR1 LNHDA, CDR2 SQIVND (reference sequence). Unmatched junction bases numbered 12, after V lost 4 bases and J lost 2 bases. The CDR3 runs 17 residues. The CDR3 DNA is TGTGCCAGTAGTACCCGGGACAGATTTTTCTTCACAGATACGCAGTATTTT. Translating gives CASSTRDRFFFTDTQYF.

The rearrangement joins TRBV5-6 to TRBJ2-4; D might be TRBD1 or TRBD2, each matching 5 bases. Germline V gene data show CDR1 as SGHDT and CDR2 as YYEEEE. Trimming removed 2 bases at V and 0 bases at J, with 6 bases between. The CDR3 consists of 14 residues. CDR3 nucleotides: TGTGCCAGCAGCTTTGGGACAGCCAAAAACATTCAGTACTTC. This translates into CASSFGTAKNIQYF. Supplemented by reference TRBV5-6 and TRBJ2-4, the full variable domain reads DAGVTQSPTHLIKTRGQQVTLRCSPKSGHDTVSWYQQALGQGPQFIFQYYEEEERQRGNFPDRFSGHQFPNYSSELNVNALLLGDSALYLCASSFGTAKNIQYFGAGTRLSVL.

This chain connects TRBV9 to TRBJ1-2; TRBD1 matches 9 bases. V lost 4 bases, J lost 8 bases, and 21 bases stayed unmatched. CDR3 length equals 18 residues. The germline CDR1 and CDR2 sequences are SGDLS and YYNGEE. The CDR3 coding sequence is TGTGCCAGCAGCCACAATCCCCCCGGGGGGGACAGGGCATCAGGCTACACCTTC. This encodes CASSHNPPGGDRASGYTF.